The TCR beta chain under discussion was sequenced for a study of chemoradiotherapy in HPV16-positive cancers. At the level of the study: A couple of HPV16-positive patients' cells yielded candidate HPV-specific clones and common motifs.

The study, taken as a whole, reports: Candidate HPV-specific clones and E7-related TCR motifs grew in tumor during treatment. The functional HPV-specific definition rests on just two HPV16-positive patients.

Over chemoradiotherapy, repertoires were sampled more than once. Generated by immunoSEQ multiplex PCR, the TCRdb table keeps only in-frame clones and is missing some. This repertoire shows around 2,500 clones, approximately 90% found once; its top ten account for about 3%. This clone appeared once. Its antigen is not identified. This CDR3 is 15 amino acids long. Germline-derived CDR1 and CDR2 are LNHDA and SQIVND (reference sequence). V was pared by 5 bases and J by 7 bases, with 18 bases between. The rearrangement links TRBV19 to TRBJ2-1, with TRBD2 as a possible D gene (6 bases). The sequencing used tumor tissue, collected from a patient who underwent chemoradiotherapy. The sequence came from a human donor with HPV-associated anogenital cancer. CDR3 sequence: CASSEDTGGDNEQFF. The CDR3 DNA reads TGTGCCAGTAGTGAAGACACCGGCGGGGATAATGAGCAGTTCTTC.